This T cell receptor (beta chain) was retrieved from a study of T cell repertoires in cytomegalovirus infection. On this clonotype itself: What it recognizes is unknown.

Each CDR3 protein is one row after TCRdb ran MiXCR on the reads. Among roughly 700,000 distinct CDR3 sequences listed, about 33% were seen once. The CDR3 length is 14 residues. The germline V and J ends were trimmed by 2 bases and 7 bases, with 14 bases remaining between them. This TCR derives from a human donor in good health (CMV status not recorded). Some clones in this sample may be carry-over from other donors' samples. The sample consisted of cultured PBMCs, taken from culture after CMV antigen stimulation. The chain recombines TRBV12-3 or TRBV12-4 with TRBJ1-2; no firm D call. The CDR3 DNA is TGTGCCAGCAGTTTAAGGTCCACCCGCGGTGGCTACACCTTC. This translates into CASSLRSTRGGYTF.